This T cell receptor (beta chain) was identified in a study of blood T cell repertoires in COVID-19. About the research overall: Acute and convalescent COVID-19 specimens originated in the United States, Italy and Spain. T cells, B-cell-depleted T cells, or PBMCs provided the cDNA or gDNA that served as material.

Authors' methods: Counts of nucleated cells, estimated from reference gene primer amplification, were obtained. Sequenced by immunoSEQ multiplex PCR; TCRdb stores in-frame clones only, minus some. V and J calls and clone size are those listed in that table; D and trimming were worked out from the DNA. The table includes 150,000 to 180,000 clones, roughly nine tenths detected once. The length of the CDR3 is 13 residues. V was cut by 2 bases and J by 6 bases, with 8 bases left in between. The germline V gene has CDR1 KGHSH and CDR2 LQKENI. Specimen: peripheral blood. This TCR was recovered from a woman in her seventies with acute or convalescent COVID-19. The genes are TRBV18 and TRBJ1-5, with D possibly TRBD1 on 5 matching bases. Written as DNA, the CDR3 is TGTGCCAGCTCACCAGCTCAGGGTCAGCCCCAGCATTTT. It codes for CASSPAQGQPQHF.